These 28 T cell receptor beta chains came from one sample sequenced in a study of TIL therapy for anti-PD-1-resistant metastatic lung cancer. Time point given: pre-treatment sample, taken before nivolumab and TIL therapy. The libraries were made with immunoSEQ v3. Clones were read by immunoSEQ multiplex PCR, and TCRdb kept only the in-frame ones, dropping some. The profile shows roughly 46,000 clones, 70% to 90% of them singletons. The specimen was blood, collected at baseline. These receptors came from a person aged 25-85 years with non-small cell lung cancer.

The rearrangement joins TRBV7-8 to TRBJ2-7, with 9 nucleotides matching TRBD1. The CDR3 sequence is 18 residues long. Germline V gene data show CDR1 as SGHVS and CDR2 as FQNEAQ. Trimming took 1 base from V and 0 from J; bases not matched to a gene: 10. CDR3 DNA sequence: TGTGCCAGCAGCTTAGAGGCCAGTGACAGGGGGTACTCCTACGAGCAGTACTTC. This gives the protein CASSLEASDRGYSYEQYF.

CDR3 protein: CATSRGGQGGSYEQYF. The CDR3 bases are TGTGCCACCAGCAGAGGCGGACAGGGAGGGTCCTACGAGCAGTACTTC. The chain combines TRBV15 with TRBJ2-7, with D possibly matching TRBD1 (8 bases). The CDR3 totals 16 residues. CDR1 is LNHNV and CDR2 is YYDKDF in the germline V gene (reference sequence). Trimming removed 1 base from V and 1 base from J, with 14 bases in between. Full variable domain (remainder filled in from reference TRBV15 and TRBJ2-7): DAMVIQNPRYQVTQFGKPVTLSCSQTLNHNVMYWYQQKSSQAPKLLFHYYDKDFNNEADTPDNFQSRRPNTSFCFLDIRSPGLGDTAMYLCATSRGGQGGSYEQYFGPGTRLTVT.

This chain links TRBV7-2 with TRBJ1-2; D call uncertain. Trimming shortened V by 5 bases and J by 5 bases, and 9 bases separated the two germline ends. The CDR3 runs 12 residues. CDR1 is SGHTA and CDR2 is FQGNSA in the germline V gene. The CDR3 nucleotides read TGTGCCAGCAGCCCCGCCGGGTATGGCTACACCTTC. It encodes CASSPAGYGYTF.

The rearrangement joins TRBV9 to TRBJ2-7; no clear D. Between the trimmed V and J ends, which lost 2 bases and 3 bases, there was a span of 0 bases. CDR3 length: 10 amino acids. The germline gives CDR1 SGDLS, CDR2 YYNGEE. The CDR3 is CASSVYEQYF. In nucleotides, the CDR3 is TGTGCCAGCAGCGTCTACGAGCAGTACTTC.

V and J are TRBV19 and TRBJ1-2; 8 bases agree with TRBD1. This CDR3 is built from 14 residues. CDR1 and CDR2 from the germline V gene are LNHDA and SQIVND (reference sequence). J was trimmed by 1 base and V by 6 bases; bases with no gene match: 4. CDR3 sequence reads: CASSPGQVNYGYTF. DNA of the CDR3: TGTGCCAGTAGCCCGGGACAGGTTAACTATGGCTACACCTTC.

The chain combines TRBV28 with TRBJ1-5; 9 bases line up with TRBD1. V was pared by 5 bases and J by 6 bases, with 5 bases of the junction left unmatched. The CDR3 has 14 amino acids. Germline V gene data show CDR1 as MDHEN and CDR2 as SYDVKM. CDR3 DNA sequence: TGTGCCAGCAGTCCCGGGACAGGGTCTCAGCCCCAGCATTTT. Its protein is CASSPGTGSQPQHF.

V gene TRBV4-1 combines with J gene TRBJ2-5; perhaps TRBD1 as D (5 bases). CDR3 length: 17 amino acids. Germline values: CDR1 MGHRA, CDR2 YSYEKL. V shed 0 bases and J shed 6 bases, with 20 bases lying between them. The CDR3: CASSQDPPIGARKTQYF. Here the CDR3 DNA reads TGCGCCAGCAGCCAAGATCCCCCCATAGGGGCCAGAAAGACCCAGTACTTC.

The rearrangement uses TRBV18 and TRBJ2-3, with D possibly TRBD2 on 6 matching bases. From germline, CDR1 is KGHSH and CDR2 LQKENI. V dropped 0 bases and J dropped 6 bases, with 16 bases sitting between them. This CDR3 is 16 amino acids long. The CDR3 sequence is CASSPPGLPTFDTQYF. CDR3 in DNA: TGTGCCAGCTCACCACCTGGACTACCTACGTTTGATACGCAGTATTTT.

The rearrangement uses TRBV5-1 and TRBJ2-3; D is undetermined. Trimming took off 1 base at V and 4 bases at J, with 16 bases between the two ends. This CDR3 comprises 16 residues. Germline V gene sequence: CDR1 SGHRS, CDR2 YFSETQ. CDR3 loop: CASSLRPGSLADTQYF. In DNA, the CDR3 is TGCGCCAGCAGCTTGAGACCGGGTTCTCTCGCAGATACGCAGTATTTT.

This clone was detected once. J is TRBJ1-4 and V is TRBV7-9, with 9 bases fitting TRBD1. The CDR3 is 15 residues long. The germline V gene encodes CDR1 SEHNR and CDR2 FQNEAQ (reference sequence). Unmatched junction bases numbered 2, after V lost 1 base and J lost 5 bases. DNA of the CDR3: TGTGCCAGCAGCTTAGGCGGGACAGGGAATGAAAAACTGTTTTTT. It is translated as CASSLGGTGNEKLFF.

The chain combines TRBV7-2 with TRBJ2-1; D gene ambiguous. The CDR3 is 15 residues long. V was clipped by 6 bases and J by 0 bases, with 12 bases between them. Germline CDR1 SGHTA, CDR2 FQGNSA. CDR3 in DNA: TGTGCCAGCAGGTCGACGGTGAGCTCCTACAATGAGCAGTTCTTC. Its protein is CASRSTVSSYNEQFF.

The V and J genes are TRBV30 and TRBJ2-2, with D possibly TRBD1 on 6 matching bases. Germline CDR1 and CDR2: GTSNPN and SVGIG (reference sequence). Trimming removed 2 bases from V and 6 bases from J, with 16 bases in between. CDR3 length: 15 residues. The CDR3 here is CAWSTQGFLAGELFF. CDR3 DNA sequence: TGTGCCTGGAGTACGCAGGGGTTTTTAGCCGGGGAGCTGTTTTTT.

This clone was observed a single time. An end of the junction differs from the germline gene, which may be a read error. The V gene is TRBV7-9, the J gene TRBJ2-1; D is possibly TRBD1 or TRBD2 (5 bases each). The CDR3 is 16 amino acids. CDR1 is SEHNR, CDR2 FQNEAQ, per germline (reference sequence). The CDR3 DNA sequence: TGTGCCAGCAGTTTAGGCAACTGGGGACCCTACAATGAGCAGTTCTTC. Its translation is CASSLGNWGPYNEQFF.

This rearrangement joins TRBV9 to TRBJ2-5; D is perhaps TRBD2 (5 bases). This CDR3 is 12 amino acids long. Germline V gene data show CDR1 as SGDLS and CDR2 as YYNGEE. Trimming stripped 4 bases from V and 5 bases from J, with 9 bases between. CDR3 protein: CASSSERETQYF. In DNA form, the CDR3 reads TGTGCCAGCAGCTCGGAGCGGGAGACCCAGTACTTC. The complete variable domain, with remaining parts taken from reference TRBV9 and TRBJ2-5, reads DSGVTQTPKHLITATGQRVTLRCSPRSGDLSVYWYQQSLDQGLQFLIQYYNGEERAKGNILERFSAQQFPDLHSELNLSSLELGDSALYFCASSSERETQYFGPGTRLLVL.

The V call is TRBV30, the J call TRBJ1-5; D is uncertain. The CDR3 spans 12 residues. CDR1 GTSNPN and CDR2 SVGIG come from the germline V gene (reference sequence). V dropped 2 bases and J dropped 10 bases, with 12 bases sitting between them. The CDR3 loop reads CAWSPTGGPQHF. CDR3 sequence (DNA): TGTGCCTGGAGTCCAACGGGCGGACCCCAGCATTTT.

The J gene is TRBJ2-7, the V gene TRBV6-1; 8 bases align to TRBD2. Germline V gene data show CDR1 as MNHNS and CDR2 as SASEGT. This CDR3 region has 15 residues. V gave up 2 bases and J gave up 3 bases; unmatched junction bases: 6. CDR3 sequence: CASSELSGSVYEQYF. CDR3 bases: TGTGCCAGCAGTGAACTGAGCGGGAGCGTCTACGAGCAGTACTTC.

The J gene is TRBJ2-3, the V gene TRBV7-3; D perhaps matches TRBD2 (5 bases). The CDR3 extends over 16 amino acids. Trimming shortened V by 2 bases and J by 4 bases, and 16 bases separated the two germline ends. Germline V CDR1 and CDR2: SGHTA, FQGTGA. The CDR3: CASSLWRIGGPDTQYF. The CDR3 DNA reads TGTGCCAGCAGCTTATGGCGTATAGGAGGACCAGATACGCAGTATTTT.

The V call is TRBV6-6, the J call TRBJ2-7; D is ambiguous. Trimming pared 0 bases from V and 7 bases from J, leaving 13 bases between. Germline CDR1 and CDR2: MNHNY and SVGAGI (reference sequence). The CDR3 has 14 amino acids. The CDR3 protein is CASSYSMGQSEQYF. Here the CDR3 DNA reads TGTGCCAGCAGTTACTCGATGGGCCAGTCAGAGCAGTACTTC.

V is TRBV28 and J is TRBJ1-5, with 8 bases lining up with TRBD1. This CDR3 comprises 15 residues. Trimming took 5 bases from V and 5 from J; bases not matched to a gene: 8. Germline loops: CDR1 MDHEN, CDR2 SYDVKM. The CDR3 bases are TGTGCCAGCAGTCGAGACCCAGGGGGCTATCAGCCCCAGCATTTT. It is translated as CASSRDPGGYQPQHF.

The genes are TRBV7-9 and TRBJ2-2; TRBD2 agrees at 8 bases. V trimming: 5 bases; J trimming: 3 bases; junction bases outside the gene matches: 11. CDR1 is SEHNR and CDR2 is FQNEAQ in the germline V gene (reference sequence). The CDR3 has 17 residues. The CDR3 sequence is CASSPRGGRFDTGELFF. The CDR3 nucleotides read TGTGCCAGCAGCCCACGTGGCGGGAGGTTCGACACCGGGGAGCTGTTTTTT. Variable domain in full (rest from reference TRBV7-9 and TRBJ2-2): DTGVSQNPRHKITKRGQNVTFRCDPISEHNRLYWYRQTLGQGPEFLTYFQNEAQLEKSRLLSDRFSAERPKGSFSTLEIQRTEQGDSAMYLCASSPRGGRFDTGELFFGEGSRLTVL.

The rearrangement links TRBV10-1 to TRBJ2-1; 9 nucleotides agree with TRBD1. This CDR3 is 13 amino acids long. The V gene's germline CDR1 is WNHNN and CDR2 SYGVQD (reference sequence). Unmatched junction bases numbered 5, after V lost 7 bases and J lost 7 bases. CDR3 region: CASTDRGGNEQFF. The CDR3 DNA sequence: TGCGCCAGCACAGACAGGGGGGGGAATGAGCAGTTCTTC.

V is TRBV19 and J is TRBJ2-2; D is ambiguous. Trimming removed 3 bases at V and 2 bases at J, with 13 bases between. The CDR3 has 16 residues. Looked up from germline, CDR1 is LNHDA and CDR2 is SQIVND (reference sequence). The CDR3 DNA reads TGTGCCAGTAGTATTTGGTGGCAGCCTAACACCGGGGAGCTGTTTTTT. This gives the protein CASSIWWQPNTGELFF.

V is TRBV28 and J is TRBJ1-2; the match to TRBD1 covers 7 bases. Germline V gene lookup returns CDR1 MDHEN and CDR2 SYDVKM. The CDR3 contains 13 residues. V shed 5 bases, J shed 7 bases, and the junction held 7 bases outside the gene matches. The DNA of the CDR3 is TGTGCCAGCAGTATAAGACAGGGCATTGGCTACACCTTC. Protein product: CASSIRQGIGYTF.

The rearrangement links TRBV30 to TRBJ1-4, with 7 bases that match TRBD1. This CDR3 contains 16 residues. Trimming cost V 3 bases and J 4 bases; bases outside gene matches: 11. The germline CDR1 and CDR2 sequences are GTSNPN and SVGIG (reference sequence). The CDR3 spells CAWSLGNRGGNEKLFF. CDR3 DNA sequence: TGTGCCTGGAGCCTCGGAAACAGGGGTGGTAATGAAAAACTGTTTTTT.

The chain has TRBV20-1 and TRBJ2-7; no reliable D call. CDR3 length equals 11 residues. V shed 2 bases and J shed 4 bases, with 6 bases lying between them. Germline V gene data show CDR1 as DFQATT and CDR2 as SNEGSKA (reference sequence). CDR3 in amino acids: CSARPLYEQYF. CDR3 DNA: TGCAGTGCTAGACCCCTATACGAGCAGTACTTC.

The chain links TRBV24-1 to TRBJ2-3; D perhaps matches TRBD1 (6 bases). This CDR3 is 21 amino acids long. The germline V and J ends were trimmed by 0 bases and 0 bases, with 24 bases remaining between them. Germline V gene sequence: CDR1 KGHDR, CDR2 SFDVKD. The CDR3 is CATSDLRAGDEVPTSTDTQYF. The CDR3, as DNA: TGTGCCACCAGTGATTTGCGCGCAGGGGATGAGGTCCCTACTAGCACAGATACGCAGTATTTT.

The chain links TRBV5-1 to TRBJ2-7; the match to TRBD2 covers 13 bases. Germline trimming cut 4 bases from V and 3 bases from J; bases unmatched to any gene: 1. Looked up from germline, CDR1 is SGHRS and CDR2 is YFSETQ. The CDR3 extends over 14 amino acids. CDR3 sequence: CASSRTSGSYEQYF. DNA for the CDR3: TGCGCCAGCAGCCGGACTAGCGGGAGCTACGAGCAGTACTTC. The variable domain in full, with the rest retrieved from reference TRBV5-1 and TRBJ2-7, is KAGVTQTPRYLIKTRGQQVTLSCSPISGHRSVSWYQQTPGQGLQFLFEYFSETQRNKGNFPGRFSGRQFSNSRSEMNVSTLELGDSALYLCASSRTSGSYEQYFGPGTRLTVT.

The chain employs TRBV24-1 and TRBJ2-5, with TRBD1 identical over 9 bases. V shed 3 bases, J shed 7 bases, and the junction held 11 bases outside the gene matches. CDR1 and CDR2 from the germline V gene are KGHDR and SFDVKD. This CDR3 is 16 amino acids long. In DNA, the CDR3 is TGTGCCACCAGTGATGGGGGACAGGGTCATGGAGGGACCCAGTACTTC. Its translation is CATSDGGQGHGGTQYF.